Below, one T cell receptor beta chain is given with its context. Its antigen is currently unknown. This specimen comes from a study of cytomegalovirus exposure and HLA in healthy donors. Whole-study findings and limits: Rarity characterized most TCR sequences, yet some public TCRs appeared in many donors.

CDR1 SGHTA and CDR2 FQGTGA come from the germline V gene. The length of the CDR3 is 15 residues. The V segment lost 5 bases and the J segment 0 bases; nucleotides outside the gene matches: 4. Profiling relied on immunoSEQ multiplex PCR, and the TCRdb table lists in-frame clones only, not all of them. This sample has about 180,000 clones; roughly 85% occur once, and the top ten carry approximately 15%. The V call is TRBV7-3, the J call TRBJ2-1; TRBD1 agrees at 7 bases. Sequences were obtained from PBMCs. This sequence was found in a young man in good health and CMV-seropositive. The CDR3 sequence: CASSPSGGSYNEQFF. The CDR3 region has the DNA TGTGCCAGCAGCCCCTCAGGGGGCTCCTACAATGAGCAGTTCTTC.